The 22 T cell receptor beta chains below were found in one sample sequenced in a study of vaccination effects on CD4 cells after COVID-19. ViraFEST assay sequencing came after antigen-specific CD4+ T cells were expanded with viral peptide pools. Having been cultured for roughly 11 days, the cells underwent CD4+ T cell isolation. Every participant took two doses of the BNT162b2 or mRNA-1273 vaccine. Profiling relied on immunoSEQ multiplex PCR, and the TCRdb table lists in-frame clones only, not all of them. The sample holds about 26,000 clones, approximately 79% seen once. Their cognate antigens are unknown. The sample consisted of CD4+ T cells from PBMCs cultured with SARS-CoV-2 spike peptides, taken after COVID-19 vaccination. The receptors stem from a human donor who received a COVID-19 vaccine. Some clones in this sample may be carry-over from other donors' samples.

The rearrangement joins TRBV14 to TRBJ1-2; D ambiguous. This CDR3 is 24 amino acids long. Trimming left V 0 bases short and J 0 bases short, with 35 bases between. From germline, CDR1 is SGHDN and CDR2 FVKESK. In DNA form, the CDR3 reads TGTGCCAGCAGCCAAGATCTCAAGCGGTGGACGGATTTTTTCGAACGATCAACTAACTATGGCTACACCTTC. Translation: CASSQDLKRWTDFFERSTNYGYTF. Full variable domain (outside the CDR3, taken from reference TRBV14 and TRBJ1-2): EAGVTQFPSHSVIEKGQTVTLRCDPISGHDNLYWYRRVMGKEIKFLLHFVKESKQDESGMPNNRFLAERTGGTYSTLKVQPAELEDSGVYFCASSQDLKRWTDFFERSTNYGYTFGSGTRLTVV.

The J gene is TRBJ2-5, the V gene TRBV28; possibly TRBD2 for D (6 bases). Germline CDR1 reads MDHEN; CDR2 reads SYDVKM. V lost 6 bases, J lost 4 bases, and 18 bases lay in between. CDR3 length: 15 amino acids. CDR3 nucleotide sequence: TGTGCCAGCAGGGTTGGAGGGGCGGGCAGAGAGACCCAGTACTTC. It is translated as CASRVGGAGRETQYF.

This chain connects TRBV5-1 to TRBJ2-3, with no clear D. Germline CDR1 SGHRS, CDR2 YFSETQ. The CDR3 contains 15 residues. V gave up 2 bases and J gave up 5 bases, with 15 bases separating them. CDR3 sequence (DNA): TGCGCCAGCAGCTTTAACTCAGCGACGGGAGATACGCAGTATTTT. Its translation: CASSFNSATGDTQYF.

CDR3 in amino acids: CASSLVPSGSPLHF. In DNA, the CDR3 is TGCGCCAGCAGCTTGGTCCCCTCGGGTTCACCCCTCCACTTT. The rearrangement joins TRBV5-1 to TRBJ1-6; D not resolved. Trimming left V 0 bases short and J 9 bases short, with 10 bases between. CDR1 and CDR2 (germline): SGHRS, YFSETQ. This CDR3 contains 14 residues.

This sequence joins TRBV28 and TRBJ2-5; tentative D call: TRBD2 (6 bases). Trimming stripped 5 bases from V and 5 bases from J, with 12 bases between. The V gene's germline CDR1 is MDHEN and CDR2 SYDVKM. This CDR3 contains 13 residues. CDR3 loop: CASSRRGRETQYF. CDR3 DNA sequence: TGTGCCAGCAGTAGGAGGGGAAGGGAGACCCAGTACTTC.

J is TRBJ2-1 and V is TRBV4-1; TRBD2 matches 8 bases. The trim removed 1 base at V and 4 bases at J, leaving 12 bases unmatched. CDR3 size: 18 residues. Germline V CDR1 and CDR2: MGHRA, YSYEKL. For the CDR3, the DNA is TGCGCCAGCAGCCAAGGTCCCCCAACTAGCGGAGGTTACAATGAGCAGTTCTTC. This translates into CASSQGPPTSGGYNEQFF.

This chain connects TRBV5-1 to TRBJ1-1, with D maybe TRBD1 (6 bases). CDR1 is SGHRS, CDR2 YFSETQ, per germline. This CDR3 spans 15 amino acids. Trimming removed 1 base from V and 1 base from J, with 11 bases in between. In DNA form, the CDR3 reads TGCGCCAGCAGCTTGACAGGACAGCCGAACACTGAAGCTTTCTTT. Protein: CASSLTGQPNTEAFF.

A single count supports this clone. The chain couples TRBV6-1 to TRBJ1-5; D uncertain. The CDR3 loop spans 15 amino acids. V lost 2 bases and J lost 0, with 8 bases in between. Looked up from germline, CDR1 is MNHNS and CDR2 is SASEGT. CDR3 nucleotide sequence: TGTGCCAGCAGTGAAAACGGATATAGCAATCAGCCCCAGCATTTT. This sequence encodes CASSENGYSNQPQHF.

V gene TRBV2 combines with J gene TRBJ1-6; perhaps TRBD1 as D (6 bases). Germline lookup yields CDR1 SNHLY and CDR2 FYNNEI. V gave up 6 bases and J gave up 9 bases, with 15 bases separating them. CDR3 size: 14 residues. Here the CDR3 DNA reads TGTGCCAGCAGCTTGTCAGGGGACGCTTCACCCCTCCACTTT. Protein product: CASSLSGDASPLHF.

V is TRBV23-1 and J is TRBJ1-2; no clear D. TRBV23-1 falls under the ORF class, with uncertain function. CDR3 length: 15 residues. Trimming pared 2 bases from V and 5 bases from J, leaving 15 bases between. The CDR3 loop reads CASSQPDIGIYGYTF. For the CDR3, the DNA is TGCGCCAGCAGTCAACCCGATATTGGAATATATGGCTACACCTTC.

This chain links TRBV5-8 with TRBJ2-7, with TRBD1 identical over 8 bases. After removal of 4 bases from V and 6 bases from J, the junction contained 3 bases not matched to a gene. CDR1 SGHTS and CDR2 YDEGEE come from the germline V gene. CDR3 size: 12 residues. CDR3 loop: CASSRTGREQYV. The CDR3 bases are TGTGCCAGCAGCCGGACAGGGCGCGAGCAGTACGTC.

This clone came up once. This chain uses TRBV6-5 with TRBJ2-7, with D uncertain. V was trimmed by 2 bases and J by 5 bases, leaving 7 bases between them. The CDR3 is 12 amino acids. Germline CDR1 and CDR2: MNHEY and SVGAGI. CDR3 DNA sequence: TGTGCCAGCAGTTACAAGGGCCACGAGCAGTACGTC. This encodes CASSYKGHEQYV.

V gene TRBV6-1 combines with J gene TRBJ1-1; tentative D call: TRBD1 (5 bases). This CDR3 comprises 15 residues. Trimming stripped 2 bases from V and 2 bases from J, with 12 bases between. CDR1 and CDR2 (germline): MNHNS, SASEGT. CDR3 sequence reads: CASSEMGEGNTEAFF. The CDR3 DNA is TGTGCCAGCAGTGAAATGGGGGAGGGCAACACTGAAGCTTTCTTT.

This chain uses TRBV2 with TRBJ2-2; tentatively, D is TRBD1 (5 bases). There are 15 residues in the CDR3. The V gene lost 5 bases and the J gene lost 2 bases, with 12 bases spanning the gap. The V gene's germline CDR1 is SNHLY and CDR2 FYNNEI. CDR3 DNA: TGTGCCAGCAGTATCCAGGGTCTAAACACCGGGGAGCTGTTTTTT. Translated, it gives CASSIQGLNTGELFF.

The J gene is TRBJ1-2, the V gene TRBV2; D may be TRBD1 (6 bases). Germline CDR1 and CDR2: SNHLY and FYNNEI. Trimming removed 7 bases at V and 9 bases at J, with 15 bases between. The CDR3 is 12 residues long. The CDR3 loop reads CASNYLGTSYTF. The DNA for the CDR3 is TGTGCCAGCAATTACCTAGGGACAAGCTACACCTTC.

The chain links TRBV24-1 to TRBJ2-5; 9 positions match TRBD1. Losses at the gene ends were 5 bases for V and 1 base for J; bases not matched to a gene: 10. This CDR3 is 17 amino acids long. Germline CDR1 reads KGHDR; CDR2 reads SFDVKD. The CDR3 sequence: CATSGYGTGRAQETQYF. Here the CDR3 DNA reads TGTGCCACCAGTGGATACGGGACAGGGAGGGCCCAAGAGACCCAGTACTTC.

In its sample, this clone was seen a few times. J is TRBJ2-2 and V is TRBV2; 8 nucleotides line up with TRBD1. This CDR3 spans 16 amino acids. Trimming removed 6 bases from V and 3 bases from J; junction bases left unmatched: 9. Germline CDR1 reads SNHLY; CDR2 reads FYNNEI. The CDR3 here is CASRAGQGPYTGELFF. In DNA, the CDR3 is TGTGCCAGCAGGGCTGGACAGGGTCCATACACCGGGGAGCTGTTTTTT.

The rearrangement links TRBV4-1 to TRBJ1-1; TRBD1 might be the D (5 bases). The CDR3 is 15 amino acids. Germline CDR1 and CDR2: MGHRA and YSYEKL. V lost 4 bases and J lost 3, with 15 bases in between. In DNA form, the CDR3 reads TGCGCCAGCAGCCCCAGTGGTAGGGGATACACTGAAGCTTTCTTT. Translating gives CASSPSGRGYTEAFF.

The chain joins TRBV9 to TRBJ2-5; D is perhaps TRBD2 (6 bases). V was trimmed by 4 bases and J by 1 base, leaving 11 bases between them. Germline V gene sequence: CDR1 SGDLS, CDR2 YYNGEE. This CDR3 has 14 residues. CDR3 bases: TGTGCCAGCAGCCTCGTGGGAGGCCAAGAGACCCAGTACTTC. This translates into CASSLVGGQETQYF.

The CDR3 coding sequence is TGCGCCAGCAGCTTAGGGACAGGGGGCCGACAAGAGACCCAGTACTTC. Translating it yields CASSLGTGGRQETQYF. The rearrangement uses TRBV5-1 and TRBJ2-5; TRBD1 matches 12 bases. The ends lost 2 bases at V and 2 bases at J; junction bases unmatched: 4. The CDR3 extends over 16 amino acids. The germline V gene encodes CDR1 SGHRS and CDR2 YFSETQ.

V and J are TRBV3-1 (or the pseudogene TRBV3-2) and TRBJ2-7; 7 positions match TRBD2. Germline trimming cut 2 bases from V and 5 bases from J; bases unmatched to any gene: 9. The V gene's germline CDR1 is LGHDT and CDR2 YNNKEL (reference sequence). CDR3 length equals 15 residues. CDR3 bases: TGTGCCAGCAGCCAACTTGGGCGGGGGTCAAACGAGCAGTACGTC. Translation gives CASSQLGRGSNEQYV.

V usage is TRBV7-9 and J usage is TRBJ1-1; 7 bases match TRBD1. The CDR3 has 14 amino acids. J gave up 3 bases and V 2 bases, and 3 bases lay outside the gene matches. The germline gives CDR1 SEHNR, CDR2 FQNEAQ (reference sequence). Here the CDR3 reads CASSLTGVHTEAFF. In nucleotides, the CDR3 is TGTGCCAGCAGCTTAACAGGGGTGCACACTGAAGCTTTCTTT. The full variable domain, its missing parts supplied by reference TRBV7-9 and TRBJ1-1, is DTGVSQNPRHKITKRGQNVTFRCDPISEHNRLYWYRQTLGQGPEFLTYFQNEAQLEKSRLLSDRFSAERPKGSFSTLEIQRTEQGDSAMYLCASSLTGVHTEAFFGQGTRLTVV.